A single sample gave rise to the 32 T cell receptor beta chains below, sequenced in a study of PD-L1 blockade in urothelial cancer. Sequencing was performed with immunoSEQ multiplex PCR; in TCRdb, only in-frame clones are kept and a portion is missing. The data hold fewer than 90,000 clones, with approximately 90% observed a single time. Time point given: peripheral blood 6 weeks after treatment start. Sequences were derived from PBMCs, sampled around atezolizumab (anti-PD-L1) treatment. These receptors all stem from an elderly woman with urothelial cancer.

The genes are TRBV6-1 and TRBJ1-5; maybe TRBD1 (5 bases). The CDR3 length is 15 residues. Trimming removed 5 bases from V and 2 bases from J, with 13 bases in between. Germline V gene lookup returns CDR1 MNHNS and CDR2 SASEGT. The CDR3 spells CASSPGILGNQPQHF. In DNA form, the CDR3 reads TGTGCCAGCAGTCCAGGGATTTTGGGCAATCAGCCCCAGCATTTT.

The chain employs TRBV5-1 and TRBJ1-2; 7 bases match TRBD1. J gave up 6 bases and V 1 base, and 6 bases lay outside the gene matches. The germline V gene has CDR1 SGHRS and CDR2 YFSETQ. The CDR3 extends over 14 amino acids. The CDR3 reads CASSLQQGIDGYTF. The CDR3 bases are TGCGCCAGCAGCTTGCAACAGGGGATTGATGGCTACACCTTC. The variable domain in full, with the rest retrieved from reference TRBV5-1 and TRBJ1-2, is KAGVTQTPRYLIKTRGQQVTLSCSPISGHRSVSWYQQTPGQGLQFLFEYFSETQRNKGNFPGRFSGRQFSNSRSEMNVSTLELGDSALYLCASSLQQGIDGYTFGSGTRLTVV.

This clone was seen just once. V usage is TRBV28 and J usage is TRBJ2-3; TRBD2 agrees at 8 bases. Germline-derived CDR1 and CDR2 are MDHEN and SYDVKM. The CDR3 has 15 residues. V lost 6 bases to trimming and J lost 5 bases; unmatched junction nucleotides: 10. The CDR3 loop is CASSFASGRVDTQYF. DNA for the CDR3: TGTGCCAGCAGCTTCGCCAGCGGGAGAGTAGATACGCAGTATTTT. Supplemented by reference TRBV28 and TRBJ2-3, the full variable domain reads DVKVTQSSRYLVKRTGEKVFLECVQDMDHENMFWYRQDPGLGLRLIYFSYDVKMKEKGDIPEGYSVSREKKERFSLILESASTNQTSMYLCASSFASGRVDTQYFGPGTRLTVL.

The chain links TRBV5-6 to TRBJ2-2, with D tentatively TRBD1 (5 bases). The CDR3 length is 14 residues. Germline CDR1 and CDR2: SGHDT and YYEEEE. The CDR3 region has the DNA TGTGCGTCAGGCAGGACATCGGCCACCGGGGAGCTGTTTTTT. Translated, it gives CASGRTSATGELFF.

The sample holds a few counts of this clone. The chain employs TRBV13 and TRBJ1-5; D gene uncertain. The CDR3 consists of 12 residues. Germline V lookup: CDR1 PRHDT, CDR2 FYEKMQ (reference sequence). Between the trimmed V and J ends, which lost 1 base and 5 bases, there was a span of 3 bases. The chain's CDR3 is CASSLADQPQHF. CDR3 DNA: TGTGCCAGCAGCTTAGCAGATCAGCCCCAGCATTTT.

V and J are TRBV10-3 and TRBJ2-1; unclear D gene. Germline CDR1 is ENHRY and CDR2 is SYGVKD. Between the trimmed V and J ends, which lost 1 base and 0 bases, there was a span of 13 bases. The CDR3 sequence is 17 residues long. CDR3 DNA: TGTGCCATCAGTGAGTTAAGTAGCCGAGGCTCCTACAATGAGCAGTTCTTC. It yields the protein CAISELSSRGSYNEQFF.

The chain carries TRBV27 and TRBJ1-2; D gene unclear. The CDR3 spans 14 residues. Germline V lookup: CDR1 MNHEY, CDR2 SMNVEV (reference sequence). V was cut by 3 bases and J by 6 bases, with 14 bases left in between. CDR3 loop: CASSFREGRDGYTF. The CDR3 DNA follows: TGTGCCAGCAGTTTCCGAGAAGGGAGGGATGGCTACACCTTC.

The rearrangement joins TRBV15 to TRBJ1-2; maybe TRBD1 (6 bases). The CDR3 spans 15 residues. Trimming shortened V by 0 bases and J by 3 bases, and 11 bases separated the two germline ends. CDR1 LNHNV and CDR2 YYDKDF come from the germline V gene (reference sequence). The CDR3 region has the DNA TGTGCCACCAGCAGAGATCTGGACAGTTACTATGGCTACACCTTC. Protein sequence: CATSRDLDSYYGYTF. Full variable domain (outside the CDR3, taken from reference TRBV15 and TRBJ1-2): DAMVIQNPRYQVTQFGKPVTLSCSQTLNHNVMYWYQQKSSQAPKLLFHYYDKDFNNEADTPDNFQSRRPNTSFCFLDIRSPGLGDTAMYLCATSRDLDSYYGYTFGSGTRLTVV.

The gene calls are TRBV14 and TRBJ2-1, with D perhaps matching TRBD2 (5 bases). With 4 bases removed from V and 12 bases from J, the gap between germline ends came to 10 bases. The germline gives CDR1 SGHDN, CDR2 FVKESK. The CDR3 has 11 residues. The chain's CDR3 is CASSPGFRQFF. The CDR3, as DNA: TGTGCCAGCAGCCCGGGGTTTCGGCAGTTCTTC.

The V and J genes are TRBV7-9 and TRBJ1-1, with D perhaps TRBD1 (5 bases). CDR3 length equals 14 residues. From germline, CDR1 is SEHNR and CDR2 FQNEAQ (reference sequence). V lost 4 bases to trimming and J lost 0 bases, with 9 bases between them. The chain's CDR3 is CASSYQGMNTEAFF. CDR3 nucleotide sequence: TGTGCCAGCAGCTACCAGGGAATGAACACTGAAGCTTTCTTT.

This clone was seen once. V usage is TRBV19 and J usage is TRBJ2-3; 7 bases align to TRBD2. The CDR3 loop spans 15 amino acids. Germline V gives CDR1 LNHDA, CDR2 SQIVND (reference sequence). Germline trimming cut 4 bases from V and 5 bases from J; bases unmatched to any gene: 9. The CDR3 spells CASSKASGTQDTQYF. The CDR3 DNA reads TGTGCCAGTAGTAAGGCTAGCGGCACCCAAGATACGCAGTATTTT. The full variable domain, with the rest looked up from reference TRBV19 and TRBJ2-3, is DGGITQSPKYLFRKEGQNVTLSCEQNLNHDAMYWYRQDPGQGLRLIYYSQIVNDFQKGDIAEGYSVSREKKESFPLTVTSAQKNPTAFYLCASSKASGTQDTQYFGPGTRLTVL.

The chain combines TRBV6-5 with TRBJ2-2, with 12 bases lining up with TRBD2. Germline V gene sequence: CDR1 MNHEY, CDR2 SVGAGI. Trimming cost V 6 bases and J 7 bases; bases outside gene matches: 0. This CDR3 spans 13 amino acids. In nucleotides, the CDR3 is TGTGCCAGCAGACTAGCGGGGGGCGGGGAGCTGTTTTTT. It is translated as CASRLAGGGELFF.

The chain is built from TRBV5-1 and TRBJ2-1; 8 bases are shared with TRBD2. After removal of 5 bases from V and 7 bases from J, the junction contained 11 bases not matched to a gene. Germline V gene lookup returns CDR1 SGHRS and CDR2 YFSETQ. CDR3 length: 15 residues. CDR3 protein: CASSWGGPGGNEQFF. CDR3 nucleotide sequence: TGCGCCAGCAGTTGGGGGGGGCCGGGGGGGAATGAGCAGTTCTTC.

This chain links TRBV28 with TRBJ2-7; TRBD2 matches at 7 bases. J lost 3 bases, V lost 7 bases, and 9 bases had no gene match. Germline lookup yields CDR1 MDHEN and CDR2 SYDVKM. The CDR3 is 14 amino acids. This CDR3 is CASIPSSGSYEQYF. For the CDR3, the DNA is TGTGCCAGCATCCCCTCTAGCGGAAGCTACGAGCAGTACTTC.

This chain connects TRBV29-1 to TRBJ2-1; 9 nucleotides align to TRBD2. The CDR3 sequence is 13 residues long. Germline V gene lookup returns CDR1 SQVTM and CDR2 ANQGSEA. The V gene end was trimmed by 4 bases and the J gene end by 5 bases; junction bases not matched to a gene: 3. CDR3 region: CSVASGIDNEQFF. The CDR3 region has the DNA TGCAGCGTTGCTAGCGGGATAGACAATGAGCAGTTCTTC.

The rearrangement uses TRBV5-6 and TRBJ2-2; 7 bases line up with TRBD1. V lost 4 bases, J lost 1 base, and 4 bases stayed unmatched. Germline loops: CDR1 SGHDT, CDR2 YYEEEE. The CDR3 sequence is 15 residues long. The CDR3 loop is CASSARTGNTGELFF. The CDR3 coding sequence is TGTGCCAGCAGCGCCCGGACAGGGAACACCGGGGAGCTGTTTTTT.

The genes are TRBV19 and TRBJ2-1; no clear D. The CDR3 has 16 residues. Trimming removed 5 bases at V and 0 bases at J, with 14 bases between. Germline CDR1 reads LNHDA; CDR2 reads SQIVND (reference sequence). The CDR3 protein is CASSVRGRSSYNEQFF. CDR3 in DNA: TGTGCCAGTAGTGTACGTGGAAGGAGCTCCTACAATGAGCAGTTCTTC.

The J gene is TRBJ2-3, the V gene TRBV7-9, with TRBD1 as a possible D gene (6 bases). Germline V lookup: CDR1 SEHNR, CDR2 FQNEAQ (reference sequence). This CDR3 region has 14 residues. Trimming removed 2 bases at V and 2 bases at J, with 8 bases between. In DNA, the CDR3 is TGTGCCAGCAGCTTAAACAGGGCCACAGATACGCAGTATTTT. Translation: CASSLNRATDTQYF.

The chain couples TRBV18 to TRBJ1-2, with TRBD1 identical over 12 bases. From germline, CDR1 is KGHSH and CDR2 LQKENI. The CDR3 contains 16 residues. The V segment lost 0 bases and the J segment 5 bases; nucleotides outside the gene matches: 4. CDR3 nucleotide sequence: TGTGCCAGCTCACCACCGGGACAGGGGGCAGGATATGGCTACACCTTC. This gives the protein CASSPPGQGAGYGYTF.

The chain joins TRBV4-1 to TRBJ1-1; D is perhaps TRBD1 (5 bases). Per germline, CDR1 MGHRA and CDR2 YSYEKL. This CDR3 spans 14 amino acids. V lost 2 bases to trimming and J lost 2 bases, with 9 bases between them. The CDR3, as DNA: TGCGCCAGCAGCCAACTGGGGGGAAACACTGAAGCTTTCTTT. Translation: CASSQLGGNTEAFF.

The rearrangement joins TRBV7-7 to TRBJ2-1; 15 positions match TRBD2. Trimming at V came to 5 bases and at J to 6 bases, leaving 5 bases not matched to a gene. The CDR3 runs to 16 residues. Germline V gives CDR1 SSHAT, CDR2 FNYEAQ (reference sequence). CDR3: CASSSWTSGRVNEQFF. The DNA for the CDR3 is TGTGCCAGCAGCAGCTGGACTAGCGGGAGGGTCAATGAGCAGTTCTTC.

This chain uses TRBV7-8 with TRBJ2-1; 9 bases fit TRBD2. The V segment lost 5 bases and the J segment 7 bases; nucleotides outside the gene matches: 9. CDR1 SGHVS and CDR2 FQNEAQ come from the germline V gene. This CDR3 spans 15 amino acids. The CDR3 region has the DNA TGTGCCAGCAGCGAACTAGCGGGTTCTGGAAATGAGCAGTTCTTC. This translates into CASSELAGSGNEQFF.

The chain carries TRBV6-6 and TRBJ2-7; 7 positions agree with TRBD1. The CDR3 runs 12 residues. V lost 6 bases, J lost 4 bases, and 3 bases stayed unmatched. Germline V lookup: CDR1 MNHNY, CDR2 SVGAGI (reference sequence). The CDR3 here is CASSRTGYEQYF. CDR3 sequence (DNA): TGTGCCAGCAGCCGGACAGGATACGAGCAGTACTTC.

The table lists this clone with a count of one. This chain connects TRBV15 to TRBJ2-7, with 10 bases fitting TRBD2. The germline V gene encodes CDR1 LNHNV and CDR2 YYDKDF (reference sequence). This CDR3 comprises 17 residues. V lost 1 base, J lost 1 base, and 7 bases stayed unmatched. The CDR3 coding sequence is TGTGCCACCAGCAGAGTCCTCCTAGCGGGAGTTTCCTACGAGCAGTACTTC. Translating it yields CATSRVLLAGVSYEQYF.

J is TRBJ1-2 and V is TRBV30; 8 nucleotides line up with TRBD1. This CDR3 is 11 amino acids long. V dropped 4 bases and J dropped 5; count of bases not matched to a gene: 0. CDR1 GTSNPN and CDR2 SVGIG come from the germline V gene (reference sequence). CDR3 residues: CAWNRGYGYTF. The CDR3 nucleotides read TGTGCCTGGAACAGGGGGTATGGCTACACCTTC.

The chain links TRBV19 to TRBJ2-7; 9 bases are shared with TRBD1. V lost 4 bases to trimming and J lost 3 bases; unmatched junction nucleotides: 4. Germline V gene lookup returns CDR1 LNHDA and CDR2 SQIVND (reference sequence). The CDR3 sequence is 14 residues long. CDR3 amino acids: CASSSGQGIYEQYF. DNA of the CDR3: TGTGCCAGTAGTAGCGGACAGGGGATCTACGAGCAGTACTTC. Drawing the rest from reference TRBV19 and TRBJ2-7, the complete variable domain is DGGITQSPKYLFRKEGQNVTLSCEQNLNHDAMYWYRQDPGQGLRLIYYSQIVNDFQKGDIAEGYSVSREKKESFPLTVTSAQKNPTAFYLCASSSGQGIYEQYFGPGTRLTVT.

The chain couples TRBV12-1 to TRBJ2-3; the table's D call of TRBD2 was not tested on the DNA. TRBV12-1 is given as a pseudogene. The CDR3 has 13 amino acids. The CDR3 reads CASSFRRADTQYF. CDR3 nucleotide sequence: TGTGCCAGCAGCTTTCGGAGGGCAGATACGCAGTATTTT.

The chain carries TRBV5-1 and TRBJ1-1; 8 nucleotides align to TRBD1. CDR1 is SGHRS, CDR2 YFSETQ, per germline. V lost 4 bases to trimming and J lost 11 bases; unmatched junction nucleotides: 7. The CDR3 has 12 residues. The CDR3 sequence: CASSPQGERAFF. DNA for the CDR3: TGCGCCAGCAGCCCACAGGGGGAGCGGGCTTTCTTT.

The rearrangement uses TRBV11-1 and TRBJ1-5; a possible D gene is TRBD1 (6 bases). V gave up 5 bases and J gave up 5 bases, with 16 bases separating them. CDR3 length: 15 amino acids. CDR1 is SGHAT and CDR2 is FQDESV in the germline V gene (reference sequence). The CDR3 bases are TGTGCCAGCAGCATAACAGCAGGGGTCGATCAGCCCCAGCATTTT. Translating it yields CASSITAGVDQPQHF.

The chain carries TRBV29-1 and TRBJ2-1, with 7 bases aligning to TRBD2. From germline, CDR1 is SQVTM and CDR2 ANQGSEA. The CDR3 sequence is 16 residues long. Losses at the gene ends were 0 bases for V and 8 bases for J; bases not matched to a gene: 13. The CDR3 region is CSVEDRLAATSDEQFF. CDR3 nucleotide sequence: TGCAGCGTTGAAGATCGTCTAGCGGCTACTTCGGATGAGCAGTTCTTC.

The chain joins TRBV11-2 to TRBJ2-7; D call uncertain. The V end was cut by 0 bases, the J end by 4 bases, with 4 bases between. The CDR3 covers 12 residues. CDR1 and CDR2 from the germline V gene are SGHAT and FQNNGV. Here the CDR3 DNA reads TGTGCCAGCAGCTTAGATCCATACGAGCAGTACTTC. Translated: CASSLDPYEQYF.

This clone was seen just once. The chain uses TRBV7-3 and TRBJ2-5; unclear D gene. The CDR3 has 12 residues. Deletions cut 4 bases from V and 7 bases from J, with 10 bases between. Germline CDR1 reads SGHTA; CDR2 reads FQGTGA. The CDR3 here is CASSSPPGTQYF. DNA of the CDR3: TGTGCCAGCAGCTCGCCCCCAGGGACCCAGTACTTC.